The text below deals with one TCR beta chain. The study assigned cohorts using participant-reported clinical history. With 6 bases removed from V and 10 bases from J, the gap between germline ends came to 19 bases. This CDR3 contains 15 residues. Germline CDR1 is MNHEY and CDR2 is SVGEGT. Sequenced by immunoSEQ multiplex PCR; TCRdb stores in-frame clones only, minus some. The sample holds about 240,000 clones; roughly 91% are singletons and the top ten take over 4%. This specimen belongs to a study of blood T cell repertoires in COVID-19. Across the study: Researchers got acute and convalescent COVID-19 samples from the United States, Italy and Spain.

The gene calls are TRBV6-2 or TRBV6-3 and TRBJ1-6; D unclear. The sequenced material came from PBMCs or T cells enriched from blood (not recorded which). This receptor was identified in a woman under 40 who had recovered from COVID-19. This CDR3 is CASSLQRPLRSPLHF. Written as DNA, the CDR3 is TGTGCCAGCAGCCTTCAGAGGCCCCTTAGATCACCCCTCCACTTT.